This T cell receptor beta chain was sequenced during a study of CD8 T cells in ankylosing spondylitis. Findings and caveats of the study: Significant enrichment of disease-linked clones was reportedly seen in matched ankylosing spondylitis synovial fluid. The disease-linked clones had a CD8+ phenotype and low blood frequencies. A motif of seven or eight highly homologous TCR beta variants was seen as apparently characteristic of ankylosing spondylitis blood.

In the case of this clonotype: Its target is not known.

Germline trimming cut 3 bases from V and 7 bases from J; bases unmatched to any gene: 6. Germline-derived CDR1 and CDR2 are LNHDA and SQIVND (reference sequence). This CDR3 is built from 15 residues. With molecular barcodes, quantitative 5'-RACE was used to make the TCR beta libraries. A single record per CDR3 protein comes from TCRdb applying MiXCR to the 5' RACE reads. Of 150,000 to 200,000 distinct CDR3 sequences in the sample, under 35% were seen once. J is TRBJ2-1 and V is TRBV19, with 10 bases aligning to TRBD1. The TCR was taken from a male donor with ankylosing spondylitis. The material sequenced was synovial fluid, either unsorted or a sorted T cell fraction (not recorded which). Here the CDR3 DNA reads TGTGCCAGTAGTATGTGGACAGGGGGTAGGAATGAGCAGTTCTTC. It specifies CASSMWTGGRNEQFF.